The clone carrying this T cell receptor beta chain was found many times. This sample is drawn from a study of T cells in Graves' hyperthyroidism and ophthalmopathy. The CDR3 sequence is 15 residues long. Trimming took off 0 bases at V and 1 base at J, with 8 bases between the two ends. The germline V gene encodes CDR1 SGHVS and CDR2 FNYEAQ. Authors of the study amplified TCR beta CDR3 regions from RNA transcripts. HTBI primers were used for first-round RT-PCR of the TCR CDR3. MiXCR, applied by TCRdb to the multiplex PCR reads, yields one record per CDR3 protein. The sample holds roughly 500,000 distinct CDR3 sequences; 14% are singletons and the top ten take roughly 5.5%.

The V gene is TRBV7-6, the J gene TRBJ2-3, with D hard to call. The sequencing sample was made of blood. This TCR was recovered from a woman aged 25-40 years with Graves' hyperthyroidism that later progressed to Graves' ophthalmopathy. CDR3 region: CASSLALGGTDTQYF. Here the CDR3 DNA reads TGTGCCAGCAGCTTAGCGCTGGGTGGCACAGATACGCAGTATTTT.